A selection of T cell receptor beta chains follows, all from one sample in a study of blood T cell repertoires in COVID-19. Sequencing was performed with immunoSEQ multiplex PCR; in TCRdb, only in-frame clones are kept and a portion is missing. The repertoire holds approximately 100,000 clones, with about 70% as singletons. Sequencing was performed on peripheral blood. The source is a human donor with acute or convalescent COVID-19. The donor label of this sample is uncertain. Both conserved end residues are part of each CDR3. D genes are given only for firm matches. Only part of the rows carry a size: once, few, many, or a class if the clone is expanded.

V	J	size	D	DNA	CDR3
TRBV21-1	TRBJ2-5	-	-	TGTGCCAGCAGAGATTGGCAGACCCAGTACTTC	CASRDWQTQYF
TRBV7-9	TRBJ2-2	-	TRBD1	TGTGCCAGCAGCTCGGGGCTCTCTCTACAGGGGGGTAACACCGGGGAGCTGTTTTTT	CASSSGLSLQGGNTGELFF
TRBV9	TRBJ1-2	-	-	TGTGCCAGCAGCGTTACAAGTAACTATGGCTACACCTTC	CASSVTSNYGYTF
TRBV2	TRBJ1-1	-	-	TGTGCCAGCAGTGAAGGACAGGACACTGAAGCTTTCTTT	CASSEGQDTEAFF
TRBV3-1/TRBV3-2	TRBJ1-1	few	TRBD1	TGTGCCAGCAGCCAACCCAGGGGGGAAGCTTTCTTT	CASSQPRGEAFF
TRBV30	TRBJ1-5	-	-	TGTGCCTGGAGTACAGGAAGCCCTAATCAGCCCCAGCATTTT	CAWSTGSPNQPQHF
TRBV7-8	TRBJ1-1	-	TRBD1	TGTGCCAGCAGGTCCGGGACAGGGGGCACTCTCACTGAAGCTTTCTTT	CASRSGTGGTLTEAFF
TRBV7-3	TRBJ1-4	-	-	TGTGCCAGCAGCTTAACGGGCGGGGCAGGGGAAAAACTGTTTTTT	CASSLTGGAGEKLFF
TRBV7-8	TRBJ1-6	-	TRBD1	TGTGCCAGCAGCTTTGGCGGGACAGGGAATTCACCCCTCCACTTT	CASSFGGTGNSPLHF
TRBV19	TRBJ1-5	-	-	TGTGCCAGTAGTATAGGGAGGGGCAGGGTGAGCAATCAGCCCCAGCATTTT	CASSIGRGRVSNQPQHF
TRBV4-1	TRBJ2-5	-	TRBD2	TGCGCCAGCAGCCTGACTAGCGGGGATCAAGAGACCCAGTACTTC	CASSLTSGDQETQYF
TRBV28	TRBJ1-4	once	-	TGTGCCGTCCTATCGGCGGCTAATGAAAAACTGTTTTTT	CAVLSAANEKLFF
TRBV5-1	TRBJ2-3	medium-sized	-	TGCGCCAGCAGCTTGGGGACTAGCACAGATACGCAGTATTTT	CASSLGTSTDTQYF
TRBV2	TRBJ2-1	-	TRBD1	TGTGCCAGCAGTAAGACAGGGCAAAATGAGCAGTTCTTC	CASSKTGQNEQFF
TRBV2	TRBJ2-3	-	-	TGTGCCAGCAGTGAGAAAAGAGATGATACGCAGTATTTT	CASSEKRDDTQYF
TRBV11-2	TRBJ2-3	-	TRBD2	TGTGCCAGCAGCTTAGAGGGGGGACTAGCGGGGGCCCATACGCAGTATTTT	CASSLEGGLAGAHTQYF
TRBV6-1	TRBJ2-2	-	TRBD1	TGTGCCAGCAGCGACAGGGTGGGCACCGGGGAGCTGTTTTTT	CASSDRVGTGELFF
TRBV14	TRBJ1-2	many	TRBD1	TGTGCCAGCAGCCAAGATTTTCGGACAGGGGCACTCGTCGAGGATGGCTACACCTTC	CASSQDFRTGALVEDGYTF
TRBV4-1	TRBJ1-1	few	-	TGCGCCAGCAGCCAAGTTCCTAAGAACACTGAAGCTTTCTTT	CASSQVPKNTEAFF
TRBV6-5	TRBJ1-6	-	-	TGTGCCAGCAGGAGCTCCTATAATTCACCCCTCCACTTT	CASRSSYNSPLHF
TRBV19	TRBJ2-7	few	-	TGTGCCAGTAGTATCGGACAGATACACTACGAGCAGTACTTC	CASSIGQIHYEQYF
TRBV11-1	TRBJ2-1	-	-	TGTGCCAGCAGCTCGAGGCGGACTTCTTCCTACAATGAGCAGTTCTTC	CASSSRRTSSYNEQFF